The T cell receptor (beta chain) described here comes from a study of T-cell reconstitution after alpha-beta-depleted transplantation in children. Trimming took 5 bases from V and 2 from J; bases not matched to a gene: 4. The length of the CDR3 is 15 residues. This clonotype has a count of ten or more. Its antigen is currently unknown. Study results and limitations: The study traced high day-60 TCRbeta diversity in some patients to surviving recipient T cells and thymic progenitors. A year post-transplant, T-cell counts and diversity derived mostly from newly produced T cells. In patients about two months after transplant, alpha-beta T cells reportedly arose from several hundred expanded graft clones.

TCRbeta library preparation incorporated unique molecular identifiers. TCRdb called the PCR reads again in MiXCR, with one record for every CDR3 protein. The data hold 450,000 to 600,000 distinct CDR3 sequences, with over 9.5% observed a single time. This specimen consisted of PBMCs, obtained before TCRalphabeta/CD19-depleted stem cell transplant. The TCR sequence derives from a child aged 2-9 years with inherited bone marrow failure, due to receive a stem cell transplant. J is TRBJ2-7 and V is TRBV12-3 or TRBV12-4; 12 bases map to TRBD2. CDR3 protein: CASSPSGRATYEQYF. The CDR3 DNA reads TGTGCCAGCAGTCCTAGCGGGAGGGCGACCTACGAGCAGTACTTC.